What follows are 23 T cell receptor beta chains derived from one specimen sequenced in a study of cytomegalovirus exposure and HLA in healthy donors. The study ran its PCR with 60 Vbeta and 13 Jbeta primers. Clones were sequenced by immunoSEQ multiplex PCR, and TCRdb holds only the in-frame ones, with some missing. The repertoire holds 150,000 or so clones, with about 84% as singletons. The sequenced sample consisted of PBMCs. These receptors originate from a man between 45 and 60 years old in good health and CMV-seronegative.

A note on this clone: Different DNA sequences within this sample yield the same CDR3. V is TRBV5-4 and J is TRBJ2-1; a weak D match, TRBD1 (6 bases). This CDR3 spans 12 amino acids. Germline CDR1 SGHNT, CDR2 YYREEE (reference sequence). V lost 4 bases to trimming and J lost 7 bases, with 9 bases between them. This CDR3 is CASSLTGNEQFF. CDR3 nucleotides: TGTGCCAGCAGCCTTACAGGGAATGAGCAGTTCTTC. Drawing the rest from reference TRBV5-4 and TRBJ2-1, the complete variable domain is ETGVTQSPTHLIKTRGQQVTLRCSSQSGHNTVSWYQQALGQGPQFIFQYYREEENGRGNFPPRFSGLQFPNYSSELNVNALELDDSALYLCASSLTGNEQFFGPGTRLTVL.

This chain links TRBV9 with TRBJ1-2; 9 nucleotides match TRBD1. The CDR3 has 15 residues. Trimming removed 1 base from V and 8 bases from J; junction bases left unmatched: 9. Per the germline V gene, CDR1 is SGDLS and CDR2 is YYNGEE. CDR3 in amino acids: CASSVRDREGEGYTF. DNA of the CDR3: TGTGCCAGCAGCGTAAGGGACAGGGAGGGGGAAGGCTACACCTTC.

CDR3 nucleotide sequence: TGTGCCTGGAAAATGACTAGCGGGAGTTTGGGTGAGCAGTTCTTC. Its protein product is CAWKMTSGSLGEQFF. V is TRBV30 and J is TRBJ2-1; TRBD2 matches 12 bases. Unmatched junction bases numbered 10, after V lost 4 bases and J lost 9 bases. CDR1 is GTSNPN and CDR2 is SVGIG in the germline V gene (reference sequence). This CDR3 region has 15 residues. Supplemented by reference TRBV30 and TRBJ2-1, the full variable domain reads SQTIHQWPATLVQPVGSPLSLECTVEGTSNPNLYWYRQAAGRGLQLLFYSVGIGQISSEVPQNLSASRPQDRQFILSSKKLLLSDSGFYLCAWKMTSGSLGEQFFGPGTRLTVL.

The sample holds one count of this clone. This chain links TRBV13 with TRBJ2-3; D gene uncertain. The CDR3 is 14 amino acids. Per the germline V gene, CDR1 is PRHDT and CDR2 is FYEKMQ (reference sequence). With 5 bases removed from V and 1 base from J, the gap between germline ends came to 10 bases. CDR3 nucleotides: TGTGCCAGCAGCAGAGCCGGAGGCACAGATACGCAGTATTTT. This sequence encodes CASSRAGGTDTQYF. The full variable domain, in which reference TRBV13 and TRBJ2-3 provide the parts outside the CDR3, is AAGVIQSPRHLIKEKRETATLKCYPIPRHDTVYWYQQGPGQDPQFLISFYEKMQSDKGSIPDRFSAQQFSDYHSELNMSSLELGDSALYFCASSRAGGTDTQYFGPGTRLTVL.

V and J are TRBV5-6 and TRBJ1-1, with 8 bases identical to TRBD1. V lost 5 bases to trimming and J lost 6 bases; unmatched junction nucleotides: 6. Germline lookup yields CDR1 SGHDT and CDR2 YYEEEE. There are 13 residues in the CDR3. CDR3 in DNA: TGTGCCAGCAGAAGGACAGGGCTAGCTGAAGCTTTCTTT. It encodes CASRRTGLAEAFF.

CDR3 coding DNA: TGTGCCAGCAGCTTAGTGGTTTCAGTGCAGGCTTTCTTT. Residues: CASSLVVSVQAFF. This chain joins TRBV13 and TRBJ1-1, with D unclear. The CDR3 runs 13 residues. With 1 base removed from V and 11 bases from J, the gap between germline ends came to 14 bases. The V gene's germline CDR1 is PRHDT and CDR2 FYEKMQ (reference sequence).

This clone was observed a few times. The V gene is TRBV6-1, the J gene TRBJ2-7; D is perhaps TRBD2 (6 bases). This CDR3 contains 13 residues. V was trimmed by 5 bases and J by 6 bases, leaving 14 bases between them. Germline lookup yields CDR1 MNHNS and CDR2 SASEGT. CDR3 nucleotides: TGTGCCAGCAGTACGCGGGATCCCCGCGAGCAGTACTTC. Its protein is CASSTRDPREQYF.

This chain connects TRBV5-1 to TRBJ1-4; 9 positions match TRBD1. The CDR3 is made up of 13 amino acids. Unmatched junction bases numbered 1, after V lost 5 bases and J lost 5 bases. From germline, CDR1 is SGHRS and CDR2 YFSETQ. The CDR3 DNA is TGCGCCAGCAGAGGACAGGGGAATGAAAAACTGTTTTTT. Residues: CASRGQGNEKLFF.

The V call is TRBV19, the J call TRBJ2-1; D possibly corresponds to TRBD2 (5 bases). Germline-derived CDR1 and CDR2 are LNHDA and SQIVND (reference sequence). The CDR3 is 14 residues long. V lost 4 bases and J 8 bases, leaving 15 bases between the germline ends. The CDR3 loop is CASSSGLLGYEQFF. The CDR3 DNA sequence: TGTGCCAGTAGTAGCGGACTCCTAGGCTATGAGCAGTTCTTC.

This chain uses TRBV28 with TRBJ2-5, with D perhaps matching TRBD1 (5 bases). Germline CDR1 is MDHEN and CDR2 is SYDVKM. V lost 6 bases to trimming and J lost 1 base, with 9 bases between them. The CDR3 loop spans 13 amino acids. DNA of the CDR3: TGTGCCAGCAGAATAACAGGCCAAGAGACCCAGTACTTC. As protein: CASRITGQETQYF.

The rearrangement joins TRBV25-1 to TRBJ2-2, with a possible D match to TRBD1 (6 bases). CDR1 is MGHDK and CDR2 is SYGVNS in the germline V gene. The CDR3 sequence is 14 residues long. The V gene lost 7 bases and the J gene lost 4 bases, with 13 bases spanning the gap. The CDR3 region is CASTNRAGTGELFF. CDR3 DNA sequence: TGTGCCAGCACTAACAGGGCGGGCACCGGGGAGCTGTTTTTT.

The chain recombines TRBV15 with TRBJ1-1, with TRBD1 matching 9 bases. Germline CDR1 is LNHNV and CDR2 is YYDKDF (reference sequence). The CDR3 extends over 12 amino acids. Trimming at V came to 9 bases and at J to 4 bases, leaving 3 bases not matched to a gene. The CDR3 nucleotides read TGTGCCACTCGACAGGGGGGCACTGAAGCTTTCTTT. Amino acids: CATRQGGTEAFF.

This chain connects TRBV5-1 to TRBJ2-6; 7 bases match TRBD2. With 0 bases clipped from V and 4 bases from J, the junction kept 7 bases outside the gene matches. The CDR3 is made up of 17 amino acids. Germline-derived CDR1 and CDR2 are SGHRS and YFSETQ. The CDR3 loop reads CASSLGLLASGANVLTF. CDR3 DNA: TGCGCCAGCAGCTTGGGGTTACTAGCGTCAGGGGCCAACGTCCTGACTTTC.

This clone has only a few counts. The CDR3 coding sequence is TGTGCCAGCAGCCCCGGACTAGCGGGGGACGACAATGAGCAGTTCTTC. Its protein product is CASSPGLAGDDNEQFF. The rearrangement links TRBV9 to TRBJ2-1, with 13 nucleotides matching TRBD2. V lost 4 bases to trimming and J lost 5 bases; unmatched junction nucleotides: 6. Germline CDR1 is SGDLS and CDR2 is YYNGEE. This CDR3 has 16 amino acids.

The V call is TRBV6-1, the J call TRBJ1-1; TRBD1 matches at 8 bases. V shed 7 bases and J 0 bases; nucleotides not matched to a gene: 7. The CDR3 is 15 amino acids. Germline V gives CDR1 MNHNS, CDR2 SASEGT. CDR3 in amino acids: CASIFTGGLNTEAFF. In nucleotides, the CDR3 is TGTGCCAGCATTTTTACAGGGGGTTTGAACACTGAAGCTTTCTTT.

V and J are TRBV20-1 and TRBJ2-1; D ambiguous. There are 11 residues in the CDR3. Germline-derived CDR1 and CDR2 are DFQATT and SNEGSKA (reference sequence). Trimming shortened V by 3 bases and J by 7 bases, and 7 bases separated the two germline ends. The CDR3 DNA is TGCAGTGCTAGGCGAGAGAATGAGCAGTTCTTC. It translates to CSARRENEQFF.

The chain uses TRBV7-2 and TRBJ1-2, with 7 bases aligning to TRBD1. The CDR3 is 14 residues long. Germline trimming cut 3 bases from V and 7 bases from J; bases unmatched to any gene: 8. Germline V gives CDR1 SGHTA, CDR2 FQGNSA. CDR3 sequence: CASSLGTASRGYTF. For the CDR3, the DNA is TGTGCCAGCAGCTTGGGGACAGCTTCTCGTGGCTACACCTTC.

This chain connects TRBV5-8 to TRBJ1-2; 8 bases agree with TRBD1. There are 12 residues in the CDR3. J lost 13 bases, V lost 4 bases, and 9 bases had no gene match. Looked up from germline, CDR1 is SGHTS and CDR2 is YDEGEE. Here the CDR3 reads CASSLRTGSCTF. CDR3 bases: TGTGCCAGCAGCCTCCGGACAGGGAGCTGCACCTTC.

The chain carries TRBV19 and TRBJ2-7; 7 bases are a match to TRBD2. Germline assignment: CDR1 LNHDA and CDR2 SQIVND (reference sequence). The CDR3 covers 13 residues. Trimming removed 6 bases from V and 3 bases from J; junction bases left unmatched: 5. CDR3 nucleotide sequence: TGTGCCAGTAGCCCCGGGGAGGGCTACGAGCAGTACTTC. It yields the protein CASSPGEGYEQYF. Supplemented by reference TRBV19 and TRBJ2-7, the full variable domain reads DGGITQSPKYLFRKEGQNVTLSCEQNLNHDAMYWYRQDPGQGLRLIYYSQIVNDFQKGDIAEGYSVSREKKESFPLTVTSAQKNPTAFYLCASSPGEGYEQYFGPGTRLTVT.

The CDR3 protein is CASSPDRVPGEKLFF. CDR3 DNA: TGTGCCAGCAGTCCAGACAGGGTACCGGGTGAAAAACTGTTTTTT. The chain links TRBV2 to TRBJ1-4; 7 bases are a match to TRBD1. The CDR3 sequence is 15 residues long. The ends lost 5 bases at V and 7 bases at J; junction bases unmatched: 10. The germline CDR1 and CDR2 sequences are SNHLY and FYNNEI.

The rearrangement uses TRBV11-2 and TRBJ2-1, with 12 bases identical to TRBD1. V lost 5 bases, J lost 5 bases, and 4 bases stayed unmatched. Germline CDR1 SGHAT, CDR2 FQNNGV. This CDR3 spans 15 amino acids. DNA for the CDR3: TGTGCCAGCAGCCGAGGGACAGGGGGCAACAATGAGCAGTTCTTC. Residues: CASSRGTGGNNEQFF.

The chain links TRBV27 to TRBJ2-2; weak D call: TRBD1 (7 bases). Germline V lookup: CDR1 MNHEY, CDR2 SMNVEV (reference sequence). Trimming stripped 0 bases from V and 2 bases from J, with 19 bases between. The CDR3 has 19 amino acids. The CDR3 nucleotides are TGTGCCAGCAGTTTATCGGCCGAGAGGAGGGGGCGAAACACCGGGGAGCTGTTTTTT. This gives the protein CASSLSAERRGRNTGELFF.

This sequence joins TRBV19 and TRBJ2-7; no definite D call. CDR3 length equals 13 residues. V was shortened by 3 bases and J by 7 bases, with 13 bases between the two germline ends. CDR1 and CDR2 from the germline V gene are LNHDA and SQIVND (reference sequence). CDR3 nucleotide sequence: TGTGCCAGTAGTATCGCTACGGGTGGGGAGCAGTACTTC. Protein: CASSIATGGEQYF.